This T cell receptor beta chain was documented in a study of blood T cell repertoires in COVID-19. As for the study in general: PBMCs, B-cell-depleted T cells, or T cells were the source of the cDNA or gDNA that made up the material.

Method: immunoSEQ multiplex PCR; TCRdb's copy keeps in-frame clones and lacks some. This sample has about 310,000 clones, with around 86% found just once. Germline V CDR1 and CDR2: LGHDT, YNNKEL (reference sequence). The CDR3 length is 13 residues. J gave up 5 bases and V 5 bases, and 4 bases lay outside the gene matches. The genes are TRBV3-1 (or the pseudogene TRBV3-2) and TRBJ2-5, with 8 bases aligning to TRBD2. The TCR was taken from a middle-aged man with active or convalescent COVID-19. The sequenced material came from peripheral blood. The CDR3 bases are TGTGCCAGCAGCTACTCGGGGGGGGAGACCCAGTACTTC. Translated: CASSYSGGETQYF.